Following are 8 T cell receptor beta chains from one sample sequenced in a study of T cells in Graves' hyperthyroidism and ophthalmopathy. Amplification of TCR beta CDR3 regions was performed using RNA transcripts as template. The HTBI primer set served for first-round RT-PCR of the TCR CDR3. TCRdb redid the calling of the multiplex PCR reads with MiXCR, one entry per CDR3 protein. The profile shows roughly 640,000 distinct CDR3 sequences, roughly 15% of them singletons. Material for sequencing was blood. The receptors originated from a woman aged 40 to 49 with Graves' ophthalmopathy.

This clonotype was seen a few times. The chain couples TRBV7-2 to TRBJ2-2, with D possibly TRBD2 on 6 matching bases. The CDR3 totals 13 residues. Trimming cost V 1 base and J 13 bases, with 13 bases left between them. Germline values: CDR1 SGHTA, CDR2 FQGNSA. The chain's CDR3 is CASSLVATAGLFF. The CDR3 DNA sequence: TGTGCCAGCAGCTTAGTCGCGACAGCGGGGCTGTTTTTT.

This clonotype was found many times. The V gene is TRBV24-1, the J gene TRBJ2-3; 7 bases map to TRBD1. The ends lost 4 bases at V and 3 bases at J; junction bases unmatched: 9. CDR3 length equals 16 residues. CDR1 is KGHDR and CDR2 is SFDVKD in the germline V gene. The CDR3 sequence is CATSDPGQRGTDTQYF. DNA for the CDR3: TGTGCCACCAGTGACCCGGGACAGAGGGGTACAGATACGCAGTATTTT.

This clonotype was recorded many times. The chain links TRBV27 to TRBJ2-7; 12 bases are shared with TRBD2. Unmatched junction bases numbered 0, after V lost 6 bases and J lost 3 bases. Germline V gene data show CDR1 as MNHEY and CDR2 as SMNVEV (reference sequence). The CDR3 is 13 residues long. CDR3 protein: CASRTSGGYEQYF. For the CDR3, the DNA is TGTGCCAGCAGGACTAGCGGGGGCTACGAGCAGTACTTC.

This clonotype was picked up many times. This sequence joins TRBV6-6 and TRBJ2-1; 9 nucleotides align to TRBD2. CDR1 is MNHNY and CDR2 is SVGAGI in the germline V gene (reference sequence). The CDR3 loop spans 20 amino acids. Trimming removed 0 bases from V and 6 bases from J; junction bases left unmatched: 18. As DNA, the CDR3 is TGTGCCAGCAGTTACTCGAGTTTTCGCGCGGGAGGGCCTCGCGCCAATGAGCAGTTCTTC. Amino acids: CASSYSSFRAGGPRANEQFF.

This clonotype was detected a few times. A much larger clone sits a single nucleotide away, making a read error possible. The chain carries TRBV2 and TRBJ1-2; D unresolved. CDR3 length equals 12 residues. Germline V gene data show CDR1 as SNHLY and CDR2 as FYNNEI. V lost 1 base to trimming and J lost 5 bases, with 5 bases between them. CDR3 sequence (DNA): TGTGCCAGCAGTGAAGGCGAATATGGCTACACCTTC. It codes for CASSEGEYGYTF.

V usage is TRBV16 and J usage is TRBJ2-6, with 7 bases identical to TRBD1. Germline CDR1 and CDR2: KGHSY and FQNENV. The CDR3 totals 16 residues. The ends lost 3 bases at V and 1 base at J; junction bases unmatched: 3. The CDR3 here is CASSQLTGSGANVLTF. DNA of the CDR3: TGTGCCAGCAGCCAGTTGACAGGGTCTGGGGCCAACGTCCTGACTTTC.

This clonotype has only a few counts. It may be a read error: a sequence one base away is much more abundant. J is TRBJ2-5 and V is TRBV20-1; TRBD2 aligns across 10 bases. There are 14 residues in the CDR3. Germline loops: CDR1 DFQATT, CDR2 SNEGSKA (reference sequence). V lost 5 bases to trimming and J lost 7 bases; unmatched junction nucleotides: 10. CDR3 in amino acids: CSASGTSEAGTQYF. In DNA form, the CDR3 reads TGCAGTGCTTCCGGGACTAGCGAAGCCGGGACCCAGTACTTC.

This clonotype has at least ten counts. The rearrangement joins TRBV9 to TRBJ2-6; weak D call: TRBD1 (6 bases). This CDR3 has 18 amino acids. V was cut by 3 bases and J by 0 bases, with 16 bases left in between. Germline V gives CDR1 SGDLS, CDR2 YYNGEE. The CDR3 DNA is TGTGCCAGCAGCGGAACGACAGGTCCCCGCTCTGGGGCCAACGTCCTGACTTTC. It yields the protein CASSGTTGPRSGANVLTF.